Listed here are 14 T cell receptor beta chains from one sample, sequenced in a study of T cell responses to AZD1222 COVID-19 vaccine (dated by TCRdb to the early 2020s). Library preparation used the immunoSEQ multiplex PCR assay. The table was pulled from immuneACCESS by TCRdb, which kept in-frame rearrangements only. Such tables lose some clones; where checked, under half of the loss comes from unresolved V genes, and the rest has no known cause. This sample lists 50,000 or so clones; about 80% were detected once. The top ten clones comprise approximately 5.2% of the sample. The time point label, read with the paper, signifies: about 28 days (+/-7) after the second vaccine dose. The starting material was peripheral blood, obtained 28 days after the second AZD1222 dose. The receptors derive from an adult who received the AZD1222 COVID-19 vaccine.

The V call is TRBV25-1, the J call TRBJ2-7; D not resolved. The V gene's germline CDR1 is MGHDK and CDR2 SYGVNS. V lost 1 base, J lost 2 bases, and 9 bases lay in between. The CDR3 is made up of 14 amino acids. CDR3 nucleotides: TGTGCCAGCAGTGAATTCGGGCCAGCCTACGAGCAGTACTTC. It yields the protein CASSEFGPAYEQYF.

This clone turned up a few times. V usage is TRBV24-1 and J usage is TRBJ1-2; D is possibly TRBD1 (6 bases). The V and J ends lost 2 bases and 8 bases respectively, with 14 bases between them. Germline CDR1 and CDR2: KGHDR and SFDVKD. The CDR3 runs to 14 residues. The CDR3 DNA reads TGTGCCACCAGTGATTGGGACAACTACGGGGGCTACACCTTC. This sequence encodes CATSDWDNYGGYTF.

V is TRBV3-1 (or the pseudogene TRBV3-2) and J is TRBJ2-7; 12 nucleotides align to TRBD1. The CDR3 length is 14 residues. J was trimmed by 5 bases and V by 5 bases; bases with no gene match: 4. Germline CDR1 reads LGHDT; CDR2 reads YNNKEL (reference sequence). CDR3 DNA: TGTGCCAGCAGCACGGGACAGGGGGCCGACGAGCAGTACTTC. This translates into CASSTGQGADEQYF.

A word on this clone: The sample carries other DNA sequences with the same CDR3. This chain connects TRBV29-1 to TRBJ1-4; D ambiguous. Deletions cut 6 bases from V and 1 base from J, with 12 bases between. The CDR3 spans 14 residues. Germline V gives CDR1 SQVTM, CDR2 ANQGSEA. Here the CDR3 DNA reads TGCAGCGTAGGATCCATGGGAACTAATGAAAAACTGTTTTTT. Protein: CSVGSMGTNEKLFF.

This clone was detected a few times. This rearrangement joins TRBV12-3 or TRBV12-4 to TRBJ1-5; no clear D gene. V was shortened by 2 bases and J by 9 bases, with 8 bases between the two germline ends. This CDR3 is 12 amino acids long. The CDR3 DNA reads TGTGCCAGCAGTTTACCCCAACGGCCCCAGCATTTT. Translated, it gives CASSLPQRPQHF.

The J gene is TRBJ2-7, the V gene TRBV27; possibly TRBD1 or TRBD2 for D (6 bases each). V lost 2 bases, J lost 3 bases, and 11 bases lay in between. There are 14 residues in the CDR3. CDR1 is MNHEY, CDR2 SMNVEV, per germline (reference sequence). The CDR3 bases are TGTGCCAGCAGTTTACGGGGGCAGTTCTACGAGCAGTACTTC. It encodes CASSLRGQFYEQYF.

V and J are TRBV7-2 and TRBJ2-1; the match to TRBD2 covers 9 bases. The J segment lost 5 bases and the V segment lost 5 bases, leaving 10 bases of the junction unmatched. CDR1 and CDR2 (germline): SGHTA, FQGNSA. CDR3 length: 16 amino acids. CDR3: CASSPLAGRSNNEQFF. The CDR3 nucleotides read TGTGCCAGCAGCCCTCTAGCGGGGAGGTCTAACAATGAGCAGTTCTTC.

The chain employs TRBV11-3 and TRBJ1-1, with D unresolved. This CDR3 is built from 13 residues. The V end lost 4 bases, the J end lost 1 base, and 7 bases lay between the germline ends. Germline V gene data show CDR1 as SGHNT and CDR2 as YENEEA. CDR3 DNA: TGTGCCAGCAGCTCGCGGAGGAACACTGAAGCTTTCTTT. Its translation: CASSSRRNTEAFF.

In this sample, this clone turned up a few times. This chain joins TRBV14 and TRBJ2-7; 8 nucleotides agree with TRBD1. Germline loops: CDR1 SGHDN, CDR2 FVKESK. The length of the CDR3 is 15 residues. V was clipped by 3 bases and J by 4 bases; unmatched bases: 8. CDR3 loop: CASSHWDRTEYEQYV. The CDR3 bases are TGTGCCAGCAGCCATTGGGACAGGACCGAATACGAGCAGTACGTC.

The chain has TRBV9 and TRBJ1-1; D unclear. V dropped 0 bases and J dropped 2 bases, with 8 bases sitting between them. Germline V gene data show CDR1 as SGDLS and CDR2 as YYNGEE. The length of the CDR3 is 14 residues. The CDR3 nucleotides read TGTGCCAGCAGCGTAGGACTAGGAAACACTGAAGCTTTCTTT. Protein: CASSVGLGNTEAFF.

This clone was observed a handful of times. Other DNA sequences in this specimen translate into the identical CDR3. The DNA for the CDR3 is TGTGCCAGCAGTCTTACACCGAGGACTGAAGCTTTCTTT. Its protein is CASSLTPRTEAFF. The rearrangement links TRBV7-2 to TRBJ1-1; no definite D call. The CDR3 consists of 13 residues. Trimming shortened V by 6 bases and J by 5 bases, and 13 bases separated the two germline ends. Germline V gene sequence: CDR1 SGHTA, CDR2 FQGNSA.

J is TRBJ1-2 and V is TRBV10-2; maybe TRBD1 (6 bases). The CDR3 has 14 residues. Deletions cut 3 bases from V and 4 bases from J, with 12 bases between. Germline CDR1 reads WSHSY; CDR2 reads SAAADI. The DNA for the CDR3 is TGCGCCAGCAGTGAAGGGGGGCTTGGCTATGGCTACACCTTC. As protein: CASSEGGLGYGYTF.

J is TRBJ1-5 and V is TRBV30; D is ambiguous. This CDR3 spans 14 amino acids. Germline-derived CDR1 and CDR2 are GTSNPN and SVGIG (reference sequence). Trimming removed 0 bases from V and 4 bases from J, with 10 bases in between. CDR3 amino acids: CAWSVLEGNQPQHF. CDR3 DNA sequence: TGTGCCTGGAGTGTATTGGAGGGAAATCAGCCCCAGCATTTT.

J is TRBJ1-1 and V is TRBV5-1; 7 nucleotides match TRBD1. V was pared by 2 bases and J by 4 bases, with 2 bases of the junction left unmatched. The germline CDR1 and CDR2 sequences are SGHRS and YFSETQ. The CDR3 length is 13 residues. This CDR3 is CASSFGDSTEAFF. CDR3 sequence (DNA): TGCGCCAGCAGCTTCGGGGACAGCACTGAAGCTTTCTTT.